Given below is one T cell receptor beta chain in context. Its antigen is unknown. This record comes from a study of CD8+CD57+ T cells in acquired aplastic anemia. General study points: Patients and controls turned out to have 25 to 30 CD8+ CDR3 sequences in common.

Template material for TCR beta VDJ and CDR3 profiling consisted of genomic DNA. MiXCR, run by TCRdb on the reads, gives a single entry per CDR3 protein. The table has around 250,000 distinct CDR3 sequences, around 60% seen once. Germline V lookup: CDR1 DFQATT, CDR2 SNEGSKA (reference sequence). Trimming stripped 6 bases from V and 0 bases from J, with 8 bases between. CDR3 size: 13 residues. J is TRBJ2-2 and V is TRBV20-1; D remains ambiguous. The specimen was sorted CD4+, CD8+, or CD8+CD57+ T cells (not recorded which) from PBMCs. The source of this sequence is a human donor with severe aplastic anemia or a healthy control (not recorded which). The CDR3 is CSAGTPNTGELFF. Here the CDR3 DNA reads TGCAGTGCGGGAACTCCGAACACCGGGGAGCTGTTTTTT.